The 9 T cell receptor beta chains presented below share a single source sample, sequenced in a study of blood T cells in healthy people across ages. Combining a sample-barcoded 5' primer with a J-beta primer mix, a second PCR ran for roughly 6 to 12 cycles. TCRdb passed the 5' RACE reads through MiXCR, listing each CDR3 protein once. The table records more than 500,000 distinct CDR3 sequences, roughly a quarter of them present only once. The same data also contributed to another study, on T cells of mothers and their children.

Input material: blood. The receptors come from a boy aged 2-9 years in good health.

The chain has TRBV7-8 and TRBJ2-3; unclear D gene. From germline, CDR1 is SGHVS and CDR2 FQNEAQ. Trimming removed 5 bases at V and 4 bases at J, with 10 bases between. The CDR3 runs 13 residues. The CDR3 here is CASSPGRSDTQYF. The CDR3 region has the DNA TGTGCCAGCAGCCCCGGACGCTCAGATACGCAGTATTTT.

A word on this clonotype: Because the CDR3's place on the DNA is in doubt, the DNA is left out and the CDR3 is given as listed by TCRdb. The rearrangement joins TRBV27 to TRBJ2-1; TRBD1 is the table's D call and was not checked against the DNA. The length of the CDR3 is 15 amino acids, counting both ends. Germline lookup yields CDR1 MNHEY and CDR2 SMNVEV (reference sequence). The CDR3 is CASSFFGQGKNEQFF.

V is TRBV6-1 and J is TRBJ2-2; maybe TRBD1 (6 bases). The germline V and J ends were trimmed by 5 bases and 6 bases, with 22 bases remaining between them. The CDR3 contains 17 residues. The germline V gene has CDR1 MNHNS and CDR2 SASEGT. The CDR3 loop is CASSRPTTGTGSGELFF. The CDR3 nucleotides are TGTGCCAGCAGTCGACCGACCACAGGGACGGGGTCCGGGGAGCTGTTTTTT.

The CDR3 region is CASSQDRVPSGYTF. The DNA for the CDR3 is TGTGCCAGCAGCCAAGACAGGGTTCCATCCGGCTACACCTTC. The J gene is TRBJ1-2, the V gene TRBV4-2; D is perhaps TRBD1 (5 bases). Germline loops: CDR1 LGHNA, CDR2 YNFKEQ. The V end lost 0 bases, the J end lost 8 bases, and 13 bases lay between the germline ends. CDR3 size: 14 residues.

V is TRBV7-6 and J is TRBJ2-7; unclear D gene. The V end was cut by 4 bases, the J end by 4 bases, with 17 bases between. The CDR3 has 15 residues. Germline V gene lookup returns CDR1 SGHVS and CDR2 FNYEAQ. The CDR3 sequence: CASSSGQPGTYEQYF. CDR3 DNA: TGTGCCAGCAGCTCGGGCCAGCCAGGCACGTACGAGCAGTACTTC.

This clonotype was seen more than once but under ten times. Being one base from a much bigger clone, this may be a read error. The V gene is TRBV25-1, the J gene TRBJ2-5, with D possibly matching TRBD1 (5 bases). TRBJ2-7 matches the DNA end more closely, so the J call is doubtful. Germline V gene data show CDR1 as MGHDK and CDR2 as SYGVNS. CDR3 length: 13 amino acids. The CDR3 region is CASTFTGSYEQYF. The DNA of the CDR3 is TGTGCCAGCACATTCACAGGATCCTACGAGCAGTACTTC.

Points on this clonotype: The junction shows a germline mismatch at one end, possibly a read error. The V gene is TRBV20-1, the J gene TRBJ2-5; 10 bases map to TRBD2. This CDR3 is built from 13 residues. Germline V gene lookup returns CDR1 DFQATT and CDR2 SNEGSKA (reference sequence). The CDR3 here is CSARGASGGGVDF. CDR3 bases: TGCAGTGCTAGAGGGGCTAGCGGGGGCGGAGTGGATTTC.

This clonotype was observed a few times. The V gene is TRBV19, the J gene TRBJ1-5; D gene ambiguous. V was clipped by 7 bases and J by 0 bases, with 7 bases between them. The CDR3 covers 13 residues. CDR1 and CDR2 (germline): LNHDA, SQIVND (reference sequence). In nucleotides, the CDR3 is TGTGCCAGTAAACTATATAGCAATCAGCCCCAGCATTTT. This translates into CASKLYSNQPQHF.

J is TRBJ2-7 and V is TRBV10-3; D is perhaps TRBD2 (6 bases). Trimming left V 2 bases short and J 5 bases short, with 10 bases between. The length of the CDR3 is 13 residues. CDR1 and CDR2 from the germline V gene are ENHRY and SYGVKD. The CDR3, as DNA: TGTGCCATCAGTGAGGTGCGGGGCGACGAGCAGTACTTC. Translated: CAISEVRGDEQYF.